The next 27 T cell receptor beta chains were all read from a single sample in a study of low-dose radiotherapy and immunotherapy resistance in tumors. Time point reported: before trial treatment. TRAV and TRBV primers primed cDNA for both TCRalpha and TCRbeta. PCR amplification of the TCRs was performed with Phusion for 20 PCR cycles, and it relied on a constant-region primer together with a V-primer adapter. TCRdb re-called the reads with MiXCR, one entry per CDR3 protein. Of 54,000 or so distinct CDR3 sequences listed, approximately 25% are singletons. This specimen consisted of PBMCs, obtained before treatment. The receptors come from a male donor with prostate cancer.

The chain uses TRBV6-1 and TRBJ1-2; 7 nucleotides agree with TRBD1. From germline, CDR1 is MNHNS and CDR2 SASEGT. Losses at the gene ends were 6 bases for V and 1 base for J; bases not matched to a gene: 8. CDR3 size: 15 residues. CDR3 in DNA: TGTGCCAGCAGGAACCGGGACAGTGATAACTATGGCTACACCTTC. As protein: CASRNRDSDNYGYTF.

This clonotype was counted between two and nine times. This rearrangement joins TRBV6-2 or TRBV6-3 to TRBJ1-6; 8 nucleotides line up with TRBD1. Losses at the gene ends were 8 bases for V and 9 bases for J; bases not matched to a gene: 9. The CDR3 totals 14 residues. Germline-derived CDR1 and CDR2 are MNHEY and SVGEGT. The CDR3 DNA reads as TGTGCCAGCTCCGGACAGGGCTGGGGTTCACCCCTCCACTTT. Protein product: CASSGQGWGSPLHF.

This clonotype was detected ten times or more. This chain joins TRBV7-9 and TRBJ1-2; 10 bases align to TRBD1. The CDR3 spans 13 residues. The germline V gene encodes CDR1 SEHNR and CDR2 FQNEAQ (reference sequence). The J segment lost 8 bases and the V segment lost 5 bases, leaving 5 bases of the junction unmatched. CDR3 sequence (DNA): TGTGCCAGCAGCGCAGGGACAGGGGACGGCTACACCTTC. Amino acids: CASSAGTGDGYTF.

This clonotype was found many times. This chain links TRBV19 with TRBJ2-3, with TRBD1 matching 7 bases. V gave up 1 base and J gave up 0 bases; unmatched junction bases: 4. CDR1 LNHDA and CDR2 SQIVND come from the germline V gene (reference sequence). CDR3 length equals 16 residues. CDR3 coding DNA: TGTGCCAGTAGTATAGGGGACAGCCGTAGCACAGATACGCAGTATTTT. Translation gives CASSIGDSRSTDTQYF.

This clonotype was recorded only once. The chain links TRBV6-2 or TRBV6-3 to TRBJ2-3; 8 bases fit TRBD1. This CDR3 comprises 15 residues. Germline-derived CDR1 and CDR2 are MNHEY and SVGEGT. V dropped 5 bases and J dropped 4; count of bases not matched to a gene: 8. The CDR3 protein is CASSEPRGLADTQYF. The CDR3 nucleotides read TGTGCCAGCAGTGAACCCAGGGGGCTTGCAGATACGCAGTATTTT.

This clonotype has at least ten counts. The chain links TRBV7-9 to TRBJ2-6, with D possibly being TRBD2 (7 bases). Germline loops: CDR1 SEHNR, CDR2 FQNEAQ (reference sequence). This CDR3 comprises 15 residues. The ends were cut back, 7 bases at V and 2 bases at J, with 12 bases in the middle. CDR3 sequence reads: CASTLRGPGANVLTF. DNA of the CDR3: TGTGCCAGCACCCTGCGGGGGCCTGGGGCCAACGTCCTGACTTTC. The entire variable domain, with the rest obtained from reference TRBV7-9 and TRBJ2-6, is as follows: DTGVSQNPRHKITKRGQNVTFRCDPISEHNRLYWYRQTLGQGPEFLTYFQNEAQLEKSRLLSDRFSAERPKGSFSTLEIQRTEQGDSAMYLCASTLRGPGANVLTFGAGSRLTVL.

This clonotype appeared many times. The chain has TRBV30 and TRBJ2-1; D is perhaps TRBD2 (6 bases). The CDR3 is made up of 18 amino acids. Germline V gives CDR1 GTSNPN, CDR2 SVGIG (reference sequence). V was cut by 3 bases and J by 1 base, with 22 bases left in between. CDR3 bases: TGTGCCTGGAGGGGGACCCTCGGGGGACCCAAGTCCTACAATGAGCAGTTCTTC. As protein: CAWRGTLGGPKSYNEQFF.

With regard to this clonotype: The likely explanation is a read error, given a far larger clone one base away. The chain has TRBV4-1 and TRBJ2-7; D unclear. With 1 base removed from V and 7 bases from J, the gap between germline ends came to 14 bases. The CDR3 length is 14 residues. Germline V CDR1 and CDR2: MGHRA, YSYEKL. CDR3 coding DNA: TGCGCCAGCAGCCAAGGGCGGTTAGTGGGTGAGCAGTACTTC. Translation gives CASSQGRLVGEQYF.

This clonotype was counted many times. This rearrangement joins TRBV11-2 to TRBJ2-2; 10 bases agree with TRBD2. This CDR3 has 15 amino acids. With 2 bases clipped from V and 6 bases from J, the junction kept 3 bases outside the gene matches. Germline V gene data show CDR1 as SGHAT and CDR2 as FQNNGV. The CDR3 sequence is CASSLPSGSPGELFF. CDR3 DNA sequence: TGTGCCAGCAGCTTACCTAGCGGGAGTCCCGGGGAGCTGTTTTTT.

As for this clonotype: Germline is not matched at one junction end, which may reflect a read error. This sequence joins TRBV9 and TRBJ2-7; either TRBD1 or TRBD2 may supply D (5 bases each). Germline V lookup: CDR1 SGDLS, CDR2 YYNGEE. The length of the CDR3 is 14 residues. The CDR3 sequence: CASSGGPMTGELYF. CDR3 in DNA: TGTGCCAGCAGCGGGGGACCGATGACCGGGGAGCTGTACTTC.

This clonotype was seen ten or more times. The chain combines TRBV5-1 with TRBJ2-1, with D maybe TRBD2 (7 bases). V was clipped by 1 base and J by 8 bases, with 16 bases between them. CDR3 length: 15 residues. The germline V gene encodes CDR1 SGHRS and CDR2 YFSETQ. CDR3 DNA: TGCGCCAGCAGCTTGAGCGGGGACCCAGGGGATGAGCAGTTCTTC. This encodes CASSLSGDPGDEQFF.

The chain couples TRBV7-9 to TRBJ2-1; 9 bases agree with TRBD2. Looked up from germline, CDR1 is SEHNR and CDR2 is FQNEAQ (reference sequence). Losses at the gene ends were 1 base for V and 9 bases for J; bases not matched to a gene: 10. CDR3 size: 16 residues. CDR3 protein: CASSLVGTSPGSEQFF. DNA of the CDR3: TGTGCCAGCAGCTTAGTTGGGACTAGCCCAGGGAGTGAGCAGTTCTTC.

This clonotype came up many times. The chain is built from TRBV7-9 and TRBJ1-1, with D perhaps TRBD1 (6 bases). Germline loops: CDR1 SEHNR, CDR2 FQNEAQ (reference sequence). This CDR3 comprises 16 residues. Trimming removed 5 bases at V and 1 base at J, with 17 bases between. The CDR3 DNA reads as TGTGCCAGCAGCCGCTTCTTGGGGGCAGGGAACACTGAAGCTTTCTTT. This sequence encodes CASSRFLGAGNTEAFF.

This clonotype was detected many times. The V and J genes are TRBV2 and TRBJ1-1, with 8 bases identical to TRBD1. V gave up 2 bases and J gave up 6 bases; unmatched junction bases: 11. The length of the CDR3 is 16 residues. Germline loops: CDR1 SNHLY, CDR2 FYNNEI. CDR3: CASSEPNPGGSAEAFF. The CDR3 DNA reads as TGTGCCAGCAGTGAACCCAATCCAGGGGGCTCGGCTGAAGCTTTCTTT.

This clonotype has a count of ten or more. This chain links TRBV6-2 or TRBV6-3 with TRBJ2-1; D not resolved. The CDR3 totals 13 residues. Germline V gene sequence: CDR1 MNHEY, CDR2 SVGEGT. V was cut by 0 bases and J by 6 bases, with 6 bases left in between. The CDR3 spells CASSYSRANEQFF. In DNA form, the CDR3 reads TGTGCCAGCAGTTACTCGAGAGCCAATGAGCAGTTCTTC.

This chain links TRBV11-2 with TRBJ2-1, with TRBD2 identical over 16 bases. The ends lost 4 bases at V and 5 bases at J; junction bases unmatched: 14. The CDR3 sequence is 20 residues long. The germline V gene has CDR1 SGHAT and CDR2 FQNNGV. The CDR3 DNA reads as TGTGCCAGCAGCTCCCCCTTAATGTATGGGACTAGCGGGAGGGACAATGAGCAGTTCTTC. This codes for CASSSPLMYGTSGRDNEQFF.

Only one count was recorded for this clonotype. The chain couples TRBV28 to TRBJ1-5, with D possibly matching TRBD1 (5 bases). The CDR3 length is 15 residues. Trimming stripped 3 bases from V and 6 bases from J, with 15 bases between. Germline lookup yields CDR1 MDHEN and CDR2 SYDVKM. CDR3 nucleotide sequence: TGTGCCAGCAGTTTTCGCAGGGTGTCAGGTCAGCCCCAGCATTTT. It yields the protein CASSFRRVSGQPQHF.

The CDR3 sequence: CATSTGQYISEQYF. The CDR3, as DNA: TGTGCTACATCCACCGGACAGTACATCTCCGAGCAGTACTTC. This chain joins TRBV21-1 and TRBJ2-7; TRBD1, as called in the table, went unchecked against the DNA. TRBV21-1 is recorded as a pseudogene. The CDR3 contains 14 residues.

Notes on this clonotype: Given a much more abundant clone one base away, this may be a read error. The V call is TRBV7-9, the J call TRBJ1-1; D remains ambiguous. Germline CDR1 and CDR2: SEHNR and FQNEAQ (reference sequence). The CDR3 contains 13 residues. This CDR3 reads CSSFPFVGHEAFF. The CDR3 DNA is TGTTCCAGCTTTCCCTTTGTCGGGCATGAAGCTTTCTTT. The whole variable domain, remainder taken from reference TRBV7-9 and TRBJ1-1, is DTGVSQNPRHKITKRGQNVTFRCDPISEHNRLYWYRQTLGQGPEFLTYFQNEAQLEKSRLLSDRFSAERPKGSFSTLEIQRTEQGDSAMYLCSSFPFVGHEAFFGQGTRLTVV.

The CDR3 region is CASSLEQGLTPLHF. The CDR3 bases are TGTGCCAGCAGCTTGGAACAGGGTTTAACACCCCTCCACTTT. The rearrangement uses TRBV13 and TRBJ1-6; tentative D call: TRBD1 (6 bases). Germline loops: CDR1 PRHDT, CDR2 FYEKMQ (reference sequence). V lost 3 bases, J lost 11 bases, and 14 bases lay in between. The CDR3 loop spans 14 amino acids.

This clonotype occurred many times. The chain carries TRBV29-1 and TRBJ2-5; tentatively, D is TRBD1 (6 bases). V was shortened by 6 bases and J by 5 bases, with 16 bases between the two germline ends. The CDR3 sequence is 13 residues long. Germline lookup yields CDR1 SQVTM and CDR2 ANQGSEA. The CDR3 sequence is CSVNPQGFETQYF. CDR3 nucleotides: TGCAGCGTCAACCCTCAGGGGTTTGAGACCCAGTACTTC.

On this clonotype: A far larger clone is one base from this, pointing to a likely read error. For the CDR3, the DNA is TGTGCCGGCGTTAAGAATACGCAGTATTTT. This codes for CAGVKNTQYF. The chain joins TRBV27 to TRBJ2-3; no clear D. Germline assignment: CDR1 MNHEY and CDR2 SMNVEV (reference sequence). Trimming pared 11 bases from V and 7 bases from J, leaving 10 bases between. This CDR3 comprises 10 residues.

The V gene is TRBV24-1, the J gene TRBJ2-5; the match to TRBD1 covers 9 bases. The CDR3 consists of 15 residues. Germline V lookup: CDR1 KGHDR, CDR2 SFDVKD. Unmatched junction bases numbered 5, after V lost 3 bases and J lost 4 bases. The CDR3 DNA reads TGTGCCACCAGTGATCAACAGGGGGCCGGAGAGACCCAGTACTTC. It is translated as CATSDQQGAGETQYF.

This clonotype was observed at least ten times. The chain carries TRBV27 and TRBJ2-7; the match to TRBD2 covers 10 bases. CDR1 and CDR2 from the germline V gene are MNHEY and SMNVEV (reference sequence). V was clipped by 5 bases and J by 1 base; unmatched bases: 5. The CDR3 covers 15 residues. The CDR3 nucleotides read TGTGCCAGCAGTGGACTAGCGGAGCTTTCCTACGAGCAGTACTTC. As protein: CASSGLAELSYEQYF.

This clonotype showed up many times. The V call is TRBV3-1, the J call TRBJ2-5; D possibly corresponds to TRBD2 (5 bases). The CDR3 has 15 residues. V was trimmed by 1 base and J by 5 bases, leaving 14 bases between them. Germline values: CDR1 LGHDT, CDR2 YNNKEL (reference sequence). The CDR3, as DNA: TGTGCCAGCAGCCAAGGACTCCAGGAGGCTGAGACCCAGTACTTC. Residues: CASSQGLQEAETQYF.

This clonotype showed up just a few times. The V gene is TRBV20-1, the J gene TRBJ2-4; no firm D call. V lost 1 base to trimming and J lost 13 bases, with 14 bases between them. The CDR3 has 12 residues. Per the germline V gene, CDR1 is DFQATT and CDR2 is SNEGSKA (reference sequence). CDR3 sequence reads: CSARGQHPKQYF. CDR3 DNA sequence: TGCAGTGCTAGAGGGCAGCACCCCAAGCAGTACTTC.

This clonotype was counted ten times or more. The chain employs TRBV5-1 and TRBJ1-1; a possible D gene is TRBD1 (6 bases). V gave up 0 bases and J gave up 4 bases, with 16 bases separating them. The CDR3 is 16 residues long. Germline V CDR1 and CDR2: SGHRS, YFSETQ. The CDR3 bases are TGCGCCAGCAGCTTGGACCCAACAGGGTTGGGCACTGAAGCTTTCTTT. It codes for CASSLDPTGLGTEAFF.